This passage covers 11 T cell receptor beta chains from one sample sequenced in a study of CD8 T cells in Susac syndrome. RNA was extracted with the RNeasy kit, and a quantity of about 0.45 to 1 ug was reverse transcribed using random hexamers. TCRdb reprocessed the immunoSEQ multiplex PCR reads with MiXCR, giving one entry per CDR3 protein. The data show approximately 170,000 distinct CDR3 sequences, with 93% seen just once and about 0.14% held by the top ten. The sequenced material came from CD4+ T cells from PBMCs. These TCRs come from a human donor in good health.

V and J are TRBV3-1 and TRBJ1-2; a weak D match, TRBD1 (6 bases). The CDR3 extends over 15 amino acids. CDR1 LGHDT and CDR2 YNNKEL come from the germline V gene (reference sequence). V lost 1 base, J lost 4 bases, and 13 bases lay in between. The DNA of the CDR3 is TGTGCCAGCAGCCAAGCCTCTGGCAGGGGCTATGGCTACACCTTC. This gives the protein CASSQASGRGYGYTF.

V gene TRBV6-5 combines with J gene TRBJ2-3; 7 bases align to TRBD1. V lost 8 bases, J lost 2 bases, and 4 bases stayed unmatched. Germline V gives CDR1 MNHEY, CDR2 SVGAGI. CDR3 length: 13 amino acids. The CDR3 DNA reads TGTGCCAGCCTCGACAGGGCCACAGATACGCAGTATTTT. As protein: CASLDRATDTQYF.

This chain joins TRBV6-1 and TRBJ2-5; D gene ambiguous. V lost 7 bases and J 1 base, leaving 7 bases between the germline ends. CDR3 length equals 12 residues. Germline CDR1 is MNHNS and CDR2 is SASEGT. In DNA, the CDR3 is TGTGCCAGCAATCAGATCCAAGAGACCCAGTACTTC. Translating it yields CASNQIQETQYF.

The CDR3 DNA follows: TGTGCCAGTAGTATAGCAGGATCCTTGGAAGCTTTCTTT. Amino acids: CASSIAGSLEAFF. The chain carries TRBV19 and TRBJ1-1; D gene unclear. Germline V lookup: CDR1 LNHDA, CDR2 SQIVND (reference sequence). V was trimmed by 1 base and J by 8 bases, leaving 11 bases between them. This CDR3 has 13 residues.

The chain combines TRBV12-3 or TRBV12-4 with TRBJ2-4; D is ambiguous. V lost 2 bases and J 1 base, leaving 6 bases between the germline ends. CDR3 length: 14 residues. The CDR3 nucleotides read TGTGCCAGCAGTTTAACCCCGGCCAAAAACATTCAGTACTTC. Protein product: CASSLTPAKNIQYF.

The chain has TRBV6-1 and TRBJ1-2; D gene ambiguous. V was shortened by 3 bases and J by 3 bases, with 8 bases between the two germline ends. The CDR3 is 13 residues long. Germline CDR1 and CDR2: MNHNS and SASEGT. The chain's CDR3 is CASSEAEDYGYTF. CDR3 in DNA: TGTGCCAGCAGTGAGGCGGAGGACTATGGCTACACCTTC.

The chain is built from TRBV29-1 and TRBJ2-7, with D unresolved. The germline V gene has CDR1 SQVTM and CDR2 ANQGSEA. The V end was cut by 5 bases, the J end by 2 bases, with 16 bases between. The CDR3 length is 14 residues. The CDR3 spells CSVSDSTAAYEQYF. In nucleotides, the CDR3 is TGCAGCGTTAGTGACTCTACGGCCGCCTACGAGCAGTACTTC.

V gene TRBV4-1 combines with J gene TRBJ1-5; D not certain. Germline V lookup: CDR1 MGHRA, CDR2 YSYEKL. The V end was cut by 1 base, the J end by 2 bases, with 9 bases between. This CDR3 spans 15 amino acids. CDR3 sequence reads: CASSQVHMGNQPQHF. The CDR3, as DNA: TGCGCCAGCAGCCAAGTACACATGGGCAATCAGCCCCAGCATTTT.

V and J are TRBV3-1 and TRBJ2-3; D is possibly TRBD2 (6 bases). Per the germline V gene, CDR1 is LGHDT and CDR2 is YNNKEL (reference sequence). V lost 2 bases, J lost 5 bases, and 8 bases lay in between. The CDR3 has 13 amino acids. The CDR3 region is CASSQLARDTQYF. The CDR3 DNA reads as TGTGCCAGCAGCCAACTAGCGAGAGATACGCAGTATTTT.

The rearrangement links TRBV6-5 to TRBJ1-6; D may be TRBD1 (6 bases). Deletions cut 6 bases from V and 11 bases from J, with 17 bases between. Germline CDR1 reads MNHEY; CDR2 reads SVGAGI. The CDR3 sequence is 14 residues long. In nucleotides, the CDR3 is TGTGCCAGCAGCCAAGGGACAAGGCGGGCACCCCTCCACTTT. This sequence encodes CASSQGTRRAPLHF.

The chain combines TRBV29-1 with TRBJ1-1; 9 nucleotides agree with TRBD1. Germline values: CDR1 SQVTM, CDR2 ANQGSEA. This CDR3 has 14 residues. The V segment lost 5 bases and the J segment 1 base; nucleotides outside the gene matches: 5. CDR3 in DNA: TGCAGCGTTACCGAACAGGGGGCGAACACTGAAGCTTTCTTT. This sequence encodes CSVTEQGANTEAFF.